The 2 T cell receptor beta chains below all came from one sample that was sequenced in a study of beta chain features in type 1 diabetes. Reverse transcription of all isolated RNA meant that expressed TCRB transcripts were sequenced. The method was immunoSEQ multiplex PCR; TCRdb's version includes in-frame clones alone and lacks a portion of them. Of a few hundred thousand clones in the sample, 9.6% were seen once. Material: naive CD4+ T cells from blood. These receptors were obtained from a woman under 30 in good health.

The chain uses TRBV6-1 and TRBJ2-7; 8 bases are shared with TRBD1. The V and J ends lost 7 bases and 3 bases, in that order; junction bases with no gene match: 5. The germline V gene has CDR1 MNHNS and CDR2 SASEGT. The CDR3 is made up of 13 amino acids. The DNA for the CDR3 is TGTGCCAGCAATCCACAGGGGGGCTACGAGCAGTACTTC. Amino acids: CASNPQGGYEQYF.

This chain connects TRBV5-1 to TRBJ1-1; tentative D call: TRBD1 (5 bases). The CDR3 sequence is 16 residues long. Germline V lookup: CDR1 SGHRS, CDR2 YFSETQ. The V gene lost 1 base and the J gene lost 2 bases, with 15 bases spanning the gap. CDR3 sequence reads: CASSLTTGSRNTEAFF. The CDR3 DNA reads TGCGCCAGCAGCTTGACCACAGGATCCCGAAACACTGAAGCTTTCTTT.